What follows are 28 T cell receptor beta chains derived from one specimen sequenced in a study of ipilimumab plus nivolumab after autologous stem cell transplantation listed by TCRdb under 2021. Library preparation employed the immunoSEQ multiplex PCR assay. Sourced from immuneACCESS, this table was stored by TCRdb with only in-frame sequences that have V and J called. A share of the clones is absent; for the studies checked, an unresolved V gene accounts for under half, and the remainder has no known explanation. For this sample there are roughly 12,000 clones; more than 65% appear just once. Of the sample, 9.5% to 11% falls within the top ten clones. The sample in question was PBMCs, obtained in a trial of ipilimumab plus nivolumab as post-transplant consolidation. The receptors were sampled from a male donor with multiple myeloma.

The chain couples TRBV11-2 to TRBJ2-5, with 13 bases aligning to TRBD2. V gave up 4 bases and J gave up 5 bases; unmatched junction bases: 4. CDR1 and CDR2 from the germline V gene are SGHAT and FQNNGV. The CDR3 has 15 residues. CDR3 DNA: TGTGCCAGCAGCTCTCGGACTAGCGGGGGTGAGACCCAGTACTTC. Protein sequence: CASSSRTSGGETQYF.

This CDR3 reads CASSTPDLLGGKLFF. The CDR3 region has the DNA TGTGCCAGCAGCACTCCCGACCTGCTGGGGGGAAAACTGTTTTTT. V usage is TRBV7-8 and J usage is TRBJ1-4; tentative D call: TRBD1 (5 bases). V shed 5 bases and J shed 10 bases, with 20 bases lying between them. Germline CDR1 SGHVS, CDR2 FQNEAQ. This CDR3 has 15 residues.

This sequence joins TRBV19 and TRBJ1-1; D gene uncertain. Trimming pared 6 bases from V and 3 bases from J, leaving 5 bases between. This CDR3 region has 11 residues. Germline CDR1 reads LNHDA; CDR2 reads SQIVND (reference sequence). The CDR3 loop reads CASSHYTEAFF. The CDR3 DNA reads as TGTGCCAGTAGCCACTACACTGAAGCTTTCTTT.

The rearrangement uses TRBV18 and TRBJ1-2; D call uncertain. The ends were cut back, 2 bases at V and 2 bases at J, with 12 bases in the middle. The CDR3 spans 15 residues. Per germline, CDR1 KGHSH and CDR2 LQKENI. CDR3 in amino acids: CASSPETELNYGYTF. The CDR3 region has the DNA TGTGCCAGCTCACCAGAAACAGAATTGAACTATGGCTACACCTTC.

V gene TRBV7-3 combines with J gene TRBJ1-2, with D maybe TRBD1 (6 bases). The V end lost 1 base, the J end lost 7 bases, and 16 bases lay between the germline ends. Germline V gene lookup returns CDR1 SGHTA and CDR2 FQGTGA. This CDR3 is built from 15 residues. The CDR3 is CASSLIGGGRGGYTF. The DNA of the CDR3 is TGTGCCAGCAGCTTAATCGGTGGGGGGCGCGGTGGCTACACCTTC. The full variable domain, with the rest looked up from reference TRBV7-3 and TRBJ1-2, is GAGVSQTPSNKVTEKGKYVELRCDPISGHTALYWYRQSLGQGPEFLIYFQGTGAADDSGLPNDRFFAVRPEGSVSTLKIQRTERGDSAVYLCASSLIGGGRGGYTFGSGTRLTVV.

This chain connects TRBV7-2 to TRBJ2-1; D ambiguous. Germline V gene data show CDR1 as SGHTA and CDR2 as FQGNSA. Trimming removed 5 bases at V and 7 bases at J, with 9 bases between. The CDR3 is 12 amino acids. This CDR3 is CASSPGWNEQFF. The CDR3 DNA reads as TGTGCCAGCAGCCCAGGATGGAATGAGCAGTTCTTC.

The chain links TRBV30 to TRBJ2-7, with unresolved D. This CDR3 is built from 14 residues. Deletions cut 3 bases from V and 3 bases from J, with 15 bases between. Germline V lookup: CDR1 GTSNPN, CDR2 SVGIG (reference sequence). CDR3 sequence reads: CAWSATWTDYEQYF. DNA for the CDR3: TGTGCCTGGAGCGCAACTTGGACGGACTACGAGCAGTACTTC.

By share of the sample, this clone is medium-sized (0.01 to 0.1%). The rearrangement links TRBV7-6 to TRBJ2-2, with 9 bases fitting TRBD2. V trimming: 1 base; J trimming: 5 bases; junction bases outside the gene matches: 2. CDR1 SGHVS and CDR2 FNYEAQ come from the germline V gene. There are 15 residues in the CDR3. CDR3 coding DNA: TGTGCCAGCAGCTTAGTTAGCGGGGGTACCGGGGAGCTGTTTTTT. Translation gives CASSLVSGGTGELFF.

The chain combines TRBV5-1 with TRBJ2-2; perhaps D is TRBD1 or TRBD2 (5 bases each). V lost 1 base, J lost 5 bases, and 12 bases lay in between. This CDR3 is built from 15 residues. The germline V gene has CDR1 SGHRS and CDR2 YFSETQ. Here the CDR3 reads CASSLRGGGTGELFF. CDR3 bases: TGCGCCAGCAGCTTGCGGGGCGGCGGGACCGGGGAGCTGTTTTTT.

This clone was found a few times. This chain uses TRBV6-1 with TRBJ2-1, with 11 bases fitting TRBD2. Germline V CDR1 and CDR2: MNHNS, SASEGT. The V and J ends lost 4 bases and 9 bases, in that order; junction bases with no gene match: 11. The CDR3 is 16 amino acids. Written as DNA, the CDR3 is TGTGCCAGCAGTGTCCACCCCGCGACTAGCGGGACTGAGCAGTTCTTC. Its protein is CASSVHPATSGTEQFF.

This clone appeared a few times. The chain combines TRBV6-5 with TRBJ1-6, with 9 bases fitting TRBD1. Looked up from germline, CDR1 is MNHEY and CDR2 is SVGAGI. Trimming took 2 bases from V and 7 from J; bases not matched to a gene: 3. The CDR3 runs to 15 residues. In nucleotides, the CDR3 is TGTGCCAGCAGTTACCGGGACAGGGAGAATTCACCCCTCCACTTT. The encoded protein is CASSYRDRENSPLHF.

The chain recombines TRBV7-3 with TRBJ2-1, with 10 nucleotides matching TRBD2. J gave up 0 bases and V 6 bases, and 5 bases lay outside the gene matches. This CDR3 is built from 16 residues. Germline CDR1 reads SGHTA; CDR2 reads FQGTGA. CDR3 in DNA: TGTGCCAGCAGTTTTAGCGGGGGGAGCTCCTACAATGAGCAGTTCTTC. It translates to CASSFSGGSSYNEQFF.

CDR3 sequence (DNA): TGTGCCAGCAGATCGACAGGGACCTATGGCTACACCTTC. Its protein is CASRSTGTYGYTF. This chain links TRBV6-1 with TRBJ1-2; 7 bases line up with TRBD1. Germline CDR1 and CDR2: MNHNS and SASEGT. The CDR3 extends over 13 amino acids. J gave up 4 bases and V 6 bases, and 5 bases lay outside the gene matches.

The CDR3 reads CASSLGVGLNYNEQFF. CDR3 nucleotides: TGTGCCAGCAGCCTCGGGGTCGGGCTCAATTACAATGAGCAGTTCTTC. This sequence joins TRBV7-3 and TRBJ2-1; a weak D match, TRBD2 (5 bases). The ends were cut back, 5 bases at V and 4 bases at J, with 18 bases in the middle. In germline, CDR1 is SGHTA, CDR2 FQGTGA. The CDR3 runs to 16 residues.

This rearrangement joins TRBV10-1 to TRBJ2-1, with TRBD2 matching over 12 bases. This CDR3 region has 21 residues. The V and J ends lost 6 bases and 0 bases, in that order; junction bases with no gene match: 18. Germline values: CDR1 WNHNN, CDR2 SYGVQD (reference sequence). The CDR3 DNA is TGCGCCAGCAGCGCTCGACTAGCGGGGGTCAAAACTTTAAGCTCCTACAATGAGCAGTTCTTC. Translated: CASSARLAGVKTLSSYNEQFF.

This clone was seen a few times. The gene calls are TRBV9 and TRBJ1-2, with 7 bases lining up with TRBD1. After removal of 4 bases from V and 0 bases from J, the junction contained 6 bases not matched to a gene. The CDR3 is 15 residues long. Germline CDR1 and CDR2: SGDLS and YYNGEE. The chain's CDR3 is CASSPSGTANYGYTF. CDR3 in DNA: TGTGCCAGCAGCCCCTCTGGGACAGCTAACTATGGCTACACCTTC.

The CDR3 loop is CASSTTGGLTDTQYF. For the CDR3, the DNA is TGTGCCAGTAGTACGACAGGGGGCTTGACAGATACGCAGTATTTT. This rearrangement joins TRBV19 to TRBJ2-3; TRBD1 matches at 10 bases. Germline V gene lookup returns CDR1 LNHDA and CDR2 SQIVND (reference sequence). The trim removed 4 bases at V and 3 bases at J, leaving 4 bases unmatched. The CDR3 loop spans 15 amino acids.

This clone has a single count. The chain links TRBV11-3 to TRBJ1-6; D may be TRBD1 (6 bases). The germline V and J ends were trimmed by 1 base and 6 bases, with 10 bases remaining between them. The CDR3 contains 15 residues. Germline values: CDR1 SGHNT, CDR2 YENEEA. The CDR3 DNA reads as TGTGCCAGCAGCTTAGGGCAGGGGACTAATTCACCCCTCCACTTT. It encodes CASSLGQGTNSPLHF.

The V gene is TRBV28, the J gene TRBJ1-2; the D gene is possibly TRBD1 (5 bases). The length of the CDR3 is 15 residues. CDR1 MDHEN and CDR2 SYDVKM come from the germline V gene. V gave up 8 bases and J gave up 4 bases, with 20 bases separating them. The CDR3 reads CASAKMGGSAYGYTF. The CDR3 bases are TGTGCCAGCGCCAAAATGGGGGGGTCGGCCTATGGCTACACCTTC.

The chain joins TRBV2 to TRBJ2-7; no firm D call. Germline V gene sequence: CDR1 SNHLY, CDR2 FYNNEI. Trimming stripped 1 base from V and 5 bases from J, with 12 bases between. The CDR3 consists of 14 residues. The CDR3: CASSEVPSRNEQYF. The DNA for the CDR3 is TGTGCCAGCAGTGAAGTACCGTCTAGGAACGAGCAGTACTTC.

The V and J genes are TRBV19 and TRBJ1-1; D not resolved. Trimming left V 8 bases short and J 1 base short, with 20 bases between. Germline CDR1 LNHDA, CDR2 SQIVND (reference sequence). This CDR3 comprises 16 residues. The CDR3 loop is CASAGGPPGKNTEAFF. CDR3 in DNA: TGTGCCAGTGCGGGAGGGCCTCCAGGAAAGAACACTGAAGCTTTCTTT. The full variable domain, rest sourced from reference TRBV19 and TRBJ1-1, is DGGITQSPKYLFRKEGQNVTLSCEQNLNHDAMYWYRQDPGQGLRLIYYSQIVNDFQKGDIAEGYSVSREKKESFPLTVTSAQKNPTAFYLCASAGGPPGKNTEAFFGQGTRLTVV.

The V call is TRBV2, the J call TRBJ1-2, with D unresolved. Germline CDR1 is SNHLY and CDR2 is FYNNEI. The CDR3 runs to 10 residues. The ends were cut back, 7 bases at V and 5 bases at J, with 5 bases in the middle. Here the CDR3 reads CASTEYGYTF. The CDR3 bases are TGTGCCAGCACAGAGTATGGCTACACCTTC. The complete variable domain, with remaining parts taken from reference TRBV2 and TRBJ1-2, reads EPEVTQTPSHQVTQMGQEVILRCVPISNHLYFYWYRQILGQKVEFLVSFYNNEISEKSEIFDDQFSVERPDGSNFTLKIRSTKLEDSAMYFCASTEYGYTFGSGTRLTVV.

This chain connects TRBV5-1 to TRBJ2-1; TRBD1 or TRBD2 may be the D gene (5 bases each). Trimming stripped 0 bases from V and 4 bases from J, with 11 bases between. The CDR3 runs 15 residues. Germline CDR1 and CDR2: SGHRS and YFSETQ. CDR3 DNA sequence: TGCGCCAGCAGCTTGGGGGGGATCGTTTACAATGAGCAGTTCTTC. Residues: CASSLGGIVYNEQFF.

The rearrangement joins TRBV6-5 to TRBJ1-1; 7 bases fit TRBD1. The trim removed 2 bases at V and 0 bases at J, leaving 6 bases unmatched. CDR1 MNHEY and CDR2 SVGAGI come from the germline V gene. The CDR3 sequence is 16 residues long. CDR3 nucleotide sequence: TGTGCCAGCAGTTACCGTGGGACAGTTATGAACACTGAAGCTTTCTTT. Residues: CASSYRGTVMNTEAFF.

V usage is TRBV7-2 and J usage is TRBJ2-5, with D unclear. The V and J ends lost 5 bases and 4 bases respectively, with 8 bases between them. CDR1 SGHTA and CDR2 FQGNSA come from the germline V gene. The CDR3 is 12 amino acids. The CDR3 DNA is TGTGCCAGCAGCCATCGTCCAGAGACCCAGTACTTC. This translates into CASSHRPETQYF. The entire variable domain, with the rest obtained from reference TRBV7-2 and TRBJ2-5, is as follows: GAGVSQSPSNKVTEKGKDVELRCDPISGHTALYWYRQSLGQGLEFLIYFQGNSAPDKSGLPSDRFSAERTGGSVSTLTIQRTQQEDSAVYLCASSHRPETQYFGPGTRLLVL.

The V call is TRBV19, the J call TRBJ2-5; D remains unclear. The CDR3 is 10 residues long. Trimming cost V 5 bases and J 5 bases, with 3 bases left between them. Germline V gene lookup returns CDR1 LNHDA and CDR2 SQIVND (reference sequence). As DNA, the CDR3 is TGTGCCAGTAGTGCGGAGACCCAGTACTTC. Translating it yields CASSAETQYF.

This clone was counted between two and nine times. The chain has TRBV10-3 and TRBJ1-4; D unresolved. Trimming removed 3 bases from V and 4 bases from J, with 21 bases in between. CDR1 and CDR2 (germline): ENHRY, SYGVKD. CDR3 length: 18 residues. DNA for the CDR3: TGTGCCATCAGTGAAACATTCCTCCCTGTTGGCGATAATGAAAAACTGTTTTTT. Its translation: CAISETFLPVGDNEKLFF.

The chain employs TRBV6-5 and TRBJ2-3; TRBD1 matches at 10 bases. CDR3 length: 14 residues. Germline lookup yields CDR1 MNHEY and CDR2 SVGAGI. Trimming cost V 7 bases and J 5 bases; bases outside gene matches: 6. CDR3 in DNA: TGTGCCAGCACCGACAGGGGGCCGGGAGATACGCAGTATTTT. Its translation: CASTDRGPGDTQYF.